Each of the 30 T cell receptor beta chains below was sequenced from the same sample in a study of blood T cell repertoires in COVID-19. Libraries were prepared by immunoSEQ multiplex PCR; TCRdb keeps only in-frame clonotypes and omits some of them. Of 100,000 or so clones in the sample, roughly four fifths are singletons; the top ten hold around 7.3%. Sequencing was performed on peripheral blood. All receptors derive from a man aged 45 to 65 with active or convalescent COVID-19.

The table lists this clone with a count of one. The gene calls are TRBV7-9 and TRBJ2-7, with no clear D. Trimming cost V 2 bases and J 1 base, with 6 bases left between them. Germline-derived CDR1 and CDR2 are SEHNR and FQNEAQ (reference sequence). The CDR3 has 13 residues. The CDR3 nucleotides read TGTGCCAGCAGCTTATTCGGGTCCTACGAGCAGTACTTC. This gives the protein CASSLFGSYEQYF.

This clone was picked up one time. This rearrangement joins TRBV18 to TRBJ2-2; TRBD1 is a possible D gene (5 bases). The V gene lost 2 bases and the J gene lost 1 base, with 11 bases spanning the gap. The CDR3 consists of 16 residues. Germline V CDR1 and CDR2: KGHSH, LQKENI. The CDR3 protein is CASSPSTGRNTGELFF. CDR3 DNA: TGTGCCAGCTCACCATCCACAGGCCGGAACACCGGGGAGCTGTTTTTT.

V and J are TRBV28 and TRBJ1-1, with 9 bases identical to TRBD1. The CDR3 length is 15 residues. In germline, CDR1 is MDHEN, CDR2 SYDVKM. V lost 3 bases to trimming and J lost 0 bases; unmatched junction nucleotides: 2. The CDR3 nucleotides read TGTGCCAGCAGTTTTGGGGACAGGGTGAACACTGAAGCTTTCTTT. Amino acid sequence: CASSFGDRVNTEAFF.

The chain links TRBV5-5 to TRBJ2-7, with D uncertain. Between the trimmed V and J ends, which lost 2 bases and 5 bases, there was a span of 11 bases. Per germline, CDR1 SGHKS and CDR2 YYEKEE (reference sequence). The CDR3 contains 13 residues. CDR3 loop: CASSFPRPNEQYF. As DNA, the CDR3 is TGTGCCAGCAGCTTTCCCAGGCCGAACGAGCAGTACTTC. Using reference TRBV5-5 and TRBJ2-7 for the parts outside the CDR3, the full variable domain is DAGVTQSPTHLIKTRGQQVTLRCSPISGHKSVSWYQQVLGQGPQFIFQYYEKEERGRGNFPDRFSARQFPNYSSELNVNALLLGDSALYLCASSFPRPNEQYFGPGTRLTVT.

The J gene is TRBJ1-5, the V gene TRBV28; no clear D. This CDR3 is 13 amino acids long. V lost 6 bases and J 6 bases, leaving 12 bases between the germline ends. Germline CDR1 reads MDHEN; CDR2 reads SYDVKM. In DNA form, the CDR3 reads TGTGCCAGCAGGGAGTTGGTTGTTCAGCCCCAGCATTTT. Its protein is CASRELVVQPQHF.

CDR3 in amino acids: CASSSGGSLVNTIYF. In nucleotides, the CDR3 is TGTGCCAGCAGCTCTGGCGGTTCTCTTGTAAACACCATATATTTT. The rearrangement links TRBV5-4 to TRBJ1-3; D gene ambiguous. The CDR3 runs 15 residues. Germline V lookup: CDR1 SGHNT, CDR2 YYREEE (reference sequence). V dropped 3 bases and J dropped 6 bases, with 16 bases sitting between them.

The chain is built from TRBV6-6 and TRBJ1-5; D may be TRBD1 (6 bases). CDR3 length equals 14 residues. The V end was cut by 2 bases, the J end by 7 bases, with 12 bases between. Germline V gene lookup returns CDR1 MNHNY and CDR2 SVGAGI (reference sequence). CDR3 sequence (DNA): TGTGCCAGCAGTTACCCGGGACACCCGCAGCCCCAGCATTTT. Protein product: CASSYPGHPQPQHF.

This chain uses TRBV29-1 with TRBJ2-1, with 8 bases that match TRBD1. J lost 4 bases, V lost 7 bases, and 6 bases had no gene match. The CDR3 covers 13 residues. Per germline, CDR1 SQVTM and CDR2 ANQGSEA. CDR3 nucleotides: TGCAGCGCCCCGGGACAGGCTTACAATGAGCAGTTCTTC. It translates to CSAPGQAYNEQFF.

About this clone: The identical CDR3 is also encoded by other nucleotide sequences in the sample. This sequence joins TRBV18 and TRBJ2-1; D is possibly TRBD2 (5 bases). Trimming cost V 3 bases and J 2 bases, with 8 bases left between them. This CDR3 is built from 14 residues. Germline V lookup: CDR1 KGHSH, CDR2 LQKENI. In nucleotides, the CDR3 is TGTGCCAGCTCACCGGGAGCCCCCTACAATGAGCAGTTCTTC. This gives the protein CASSPGAPYNEQFF.

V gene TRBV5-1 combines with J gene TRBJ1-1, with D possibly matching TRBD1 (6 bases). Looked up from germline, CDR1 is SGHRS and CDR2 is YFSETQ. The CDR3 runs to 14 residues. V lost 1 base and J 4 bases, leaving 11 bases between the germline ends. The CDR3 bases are TGCGCCAGCAGCTTGCAGGAAGGGGGCACTGAAGCTTTCTTT. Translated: CASSLQEGGTEAFF.

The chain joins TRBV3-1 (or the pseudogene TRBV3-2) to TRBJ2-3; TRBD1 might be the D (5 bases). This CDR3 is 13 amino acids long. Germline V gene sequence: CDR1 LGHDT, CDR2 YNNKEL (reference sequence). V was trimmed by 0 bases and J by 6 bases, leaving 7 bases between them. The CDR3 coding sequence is TGTGCCAGCAGCCAAGAAGGGGTTGATACGCAGTATTTT. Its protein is CASSQEGVDTQYF.

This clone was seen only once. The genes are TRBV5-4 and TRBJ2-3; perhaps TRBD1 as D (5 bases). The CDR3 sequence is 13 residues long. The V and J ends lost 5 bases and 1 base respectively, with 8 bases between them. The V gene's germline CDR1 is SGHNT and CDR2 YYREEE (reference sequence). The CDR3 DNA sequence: TGTGCCAGCAGTGTACAGGGCACAGATACGCAGTATTTT. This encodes CASSVQGTDTQYF.

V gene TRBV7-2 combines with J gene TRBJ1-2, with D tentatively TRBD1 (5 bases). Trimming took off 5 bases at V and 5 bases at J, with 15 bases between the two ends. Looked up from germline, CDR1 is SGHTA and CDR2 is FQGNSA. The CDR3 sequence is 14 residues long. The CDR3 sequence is CASSQEQGPYGYTF. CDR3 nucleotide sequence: TGTGCCAGCAGCCAAGAGCAGGGTCCTTATGGCTACACCTTC.

The CDR3 coding sequence is TGTGCCAGCTCACCACTCCGGACAGGGATGTTCAATGAGCAGTTCTTC. Translation gives CASSPLRTGMFNEQFF. The chain joins TRBV18 to TRBJ2-1, with 8 bases identical to TRBD1. CDR1 is KGHSH, CDR2 LQKENI, per germline. This CDR3 spans 16 amino acids. With V trimmed by 1 base and J by 6 bases, 8 bases remained unmatched.

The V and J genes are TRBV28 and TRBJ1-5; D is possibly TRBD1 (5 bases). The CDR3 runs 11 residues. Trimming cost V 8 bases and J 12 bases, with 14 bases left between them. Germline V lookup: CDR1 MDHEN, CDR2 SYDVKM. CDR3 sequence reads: CASLRGRIQHF. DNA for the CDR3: TGTGCCAGCCTTAGGGGCCGGATCCAGCATTTT.

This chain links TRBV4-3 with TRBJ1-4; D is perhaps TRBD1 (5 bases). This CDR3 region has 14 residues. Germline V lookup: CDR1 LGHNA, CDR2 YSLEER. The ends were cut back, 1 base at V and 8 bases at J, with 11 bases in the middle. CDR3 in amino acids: CASSQGEGKEKLFF. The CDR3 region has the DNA TGCGCCAGCAGCCAAGGGGAGGGGAAGGAAAAACTGTTTTTT.

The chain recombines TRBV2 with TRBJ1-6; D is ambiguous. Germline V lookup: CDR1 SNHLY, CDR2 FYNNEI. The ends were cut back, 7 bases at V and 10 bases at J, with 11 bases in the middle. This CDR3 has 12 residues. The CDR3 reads CASIADESPLHF. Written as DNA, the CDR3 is TGTGCCAGCATAGCCGACGAGTCACCCCTCCACTTT.

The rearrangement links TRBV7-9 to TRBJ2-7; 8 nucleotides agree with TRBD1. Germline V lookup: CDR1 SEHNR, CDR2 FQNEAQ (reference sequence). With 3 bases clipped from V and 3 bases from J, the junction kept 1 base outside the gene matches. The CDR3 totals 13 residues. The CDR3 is CASSFGQGYEQYV. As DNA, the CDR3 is TGTGCCAGCAGCTTTGGACAGGGCTACGAGCAGTACGTC.

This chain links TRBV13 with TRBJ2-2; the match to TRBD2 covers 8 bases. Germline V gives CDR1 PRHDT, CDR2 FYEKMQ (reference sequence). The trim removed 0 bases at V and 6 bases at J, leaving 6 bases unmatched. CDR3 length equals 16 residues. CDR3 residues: CASSLGRGGVAGELFF. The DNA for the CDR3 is TGTGCCAGCAGCTTAGGCCGGGGGGGCGTCGCCGGGGAGCTGTTTTTT.

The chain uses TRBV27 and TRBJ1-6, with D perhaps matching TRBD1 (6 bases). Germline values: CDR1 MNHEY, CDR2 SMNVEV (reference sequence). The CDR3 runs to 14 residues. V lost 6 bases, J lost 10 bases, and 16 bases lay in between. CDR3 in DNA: TGTGCCAGCAGGGAAATACAGGGTCGGTCACCCCTCCACTTT. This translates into CASREIQGRSPLHF.

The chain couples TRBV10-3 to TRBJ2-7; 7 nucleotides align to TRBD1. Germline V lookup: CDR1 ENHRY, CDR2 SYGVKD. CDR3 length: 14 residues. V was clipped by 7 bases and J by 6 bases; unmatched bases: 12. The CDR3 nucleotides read TGTGCCATCACGGGGACAGAGGGGGTGGGCGAGCAGTACTTC. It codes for CAITGTEGVGEQYF.

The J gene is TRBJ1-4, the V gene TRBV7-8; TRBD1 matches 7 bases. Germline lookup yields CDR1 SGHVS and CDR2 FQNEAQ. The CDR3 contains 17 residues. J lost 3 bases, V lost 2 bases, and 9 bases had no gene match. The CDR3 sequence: CASSLSEQGPANEKLFF. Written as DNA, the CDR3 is TGTGCCAGCAGCTTATCCGAACAGGGGCCTGCTAATGAAAAACTGTTTTTT.

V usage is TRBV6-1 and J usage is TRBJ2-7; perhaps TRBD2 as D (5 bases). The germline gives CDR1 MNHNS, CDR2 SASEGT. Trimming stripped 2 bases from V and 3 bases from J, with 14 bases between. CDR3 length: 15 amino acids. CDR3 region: CASSERDTRSYEQYF. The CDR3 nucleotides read TGTGCCAGCAGTGAAAGAGACACTAGAAGCTACGAGCAGTACTTC.

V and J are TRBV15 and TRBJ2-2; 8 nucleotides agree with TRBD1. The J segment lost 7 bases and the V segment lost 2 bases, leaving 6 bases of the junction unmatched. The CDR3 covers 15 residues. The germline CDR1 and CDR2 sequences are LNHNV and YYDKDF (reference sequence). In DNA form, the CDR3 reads TGTGCCACCAGCAGACAACAGGGGGGCAACGGGGAGCTGTTTTTT. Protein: CATSRQQGGNGELFF.

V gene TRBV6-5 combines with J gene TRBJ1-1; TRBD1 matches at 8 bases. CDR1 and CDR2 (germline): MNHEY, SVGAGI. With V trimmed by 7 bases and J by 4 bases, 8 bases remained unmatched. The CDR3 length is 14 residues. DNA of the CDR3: TGTGCCAGCATTATCGACAGGGGAACCACTGAAGCTTTCTTT. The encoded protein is CASIIDRGTTEAFF.

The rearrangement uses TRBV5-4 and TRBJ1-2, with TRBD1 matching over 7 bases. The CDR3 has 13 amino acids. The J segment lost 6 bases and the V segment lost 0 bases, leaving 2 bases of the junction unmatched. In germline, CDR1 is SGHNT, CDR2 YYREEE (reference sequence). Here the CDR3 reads CASSLAGGNGYTF. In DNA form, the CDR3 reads TGTGCCAGCAGCTTGGCAGGGGGAAATGGCTACACCTTC.

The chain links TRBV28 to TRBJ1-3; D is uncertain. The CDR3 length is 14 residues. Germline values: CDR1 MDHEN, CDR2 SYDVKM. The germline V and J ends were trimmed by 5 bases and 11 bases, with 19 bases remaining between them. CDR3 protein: CASSLRASGFPIYF. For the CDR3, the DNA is TGTGCCAGCAGTCTCCGGGCCAGCGGATTCCCCATATATTTT.

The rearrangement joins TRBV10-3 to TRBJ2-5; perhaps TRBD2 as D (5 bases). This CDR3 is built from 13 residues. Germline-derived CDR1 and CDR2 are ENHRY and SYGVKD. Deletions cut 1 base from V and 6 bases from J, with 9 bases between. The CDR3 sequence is CAISELDGKTQYF. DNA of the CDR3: TGTGCCATCAGTGAGTTAGACGGGAAGACCCAGTACTTC.

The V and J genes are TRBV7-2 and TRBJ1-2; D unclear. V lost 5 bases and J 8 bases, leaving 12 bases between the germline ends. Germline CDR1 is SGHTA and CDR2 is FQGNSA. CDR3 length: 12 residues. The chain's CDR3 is CASSPLPPGYTF. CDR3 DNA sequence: TGTGCCAGCAGCCCCCTCCCCCCCGGCTACACCTTC.

The CDR3 nucleotides read TGTGCCAGCAGTGAACTCAGGGAGGCCTATGGCTACACCTTC. This gives the protein CASSELREAYGYTF. The genes are TRBV6-1 and TRBJ1-2; maybe TRBD1 (5 bases). Germline assignment: CDR1 MNHNS and CDR2 SASEGT. This CDR3 region has 14 residues. Between the trimmed V and J ends, which lost 2 bases and 4 bases, there was a span of 11 bases.